The rows below give T cell receptor beta chains drawn from one sample of a study of blood T cell repertoires in COVID-19. Profiling relied on immunoSEQ multiplex PCR, and the TCRdb table lists in-frame clones only, not all of them. The sample holds tens of thousands of clones, 85% to 90% seen once. The specimen was peripheral blood. The receptors here all came from a human donor with active COVID-19. The donor label of this sample is uncertain. CDR3s include the opening cysteine and the closing phenylalanine or tryptophan.

TRBV7-9,TRBJ2-7,CASSPSRTGGSRSSYEQYF
TRBV28,TRBJ1-4,CASLRAGEEKLFF
TRBV9,TRBJ2-5,CASSPRAQVQETQYF
TRBV27,TRBJ1-2,CASSSRRLEGGYTF
TRBV6-2/TRBV6-3,TRBJ2-7,CASSYTGDRYEQYF
TRBV27,TRBJ1-1,CASSFSFLANTEAFF
TRBV5-4,TRBJ1-4,CASSSTGGAGEKLFF
TRBV9,TRBJ2-1,CASSVESSYNEQFF
TRBV6-5,TRBJ2-1,CASSYGGLAASRFF
TRBV27,TRBJ1-4,CATADRAATNEKLFF
TRBV2,TRBJ2-7,CASEGLNWRGASYEQYF
TRBV28,TRBJ1-5,CASSLPLGHSQPQHF
TRBV7-9,TRBJ2-2,CASSYHGTISGELFF
TRBV29-1,TRBJ2-7,CSALSGNSYEQYF
TRBV19,TRBJ2-1,CASSLSGGSYNEQFF
TRBV11-2,TRBJ2-5,CASSLDWATGKTQYF
TRBV7-2,TRBJ1-5,CASSSGTLSPSNQPQHF
TRBV27,TRBJ2-7,CASRGLDRGHYEQYF
TRBV30,TRBJ1-1,CAWSWTGDTEAFF
TRBV19,TRBJ2-3,CASSYYTDTQYF
TRBV4-3,TRBJ1-5,CASSQTGLNQPQHF
TRBV19,TRBJ1-2,CASSIGRGHYYGYTF
TRBV29-1,TRBJ2-7,CSVKPDRLSSYEQYF
TRBV28,TRBJ2-3,CASSWPTGLTDTQYF
TRBV6-2/TRBV6-3,TRBJ1-4,CASSYPRTGIGEKLFF
TRBV11-2,TRBJ2-1,CASSLFQGAGSYNEQFF
TRBV6-2/TRBV6-3,TRBJ1-4,CASRYSTTNEKLFF
TRBV21-1,TRBJ2-7,CASSKGRGGSYEQYF
TRBV4-3,TRBJ2-3,CASSPWQGSTDTQYF
TRBV6-5,TRBJ2-2,CASSYDPGWTGELFF
TRBV27,TRBJ2-7,CASSHRGPRGGYEQYF
TRBV29-1,TRBJ1-6,CSVAHSYNSPLHF
TRBV2,TRBJ1-2,CASSESPWSYGYTF
TRBV5-4,TRBJ1-1,CASSTGTGWTEAFF
TRBV6-2/TRBV6-3,TRBJ2-3,CASSSLTDTQYF
TRBV7-2,TRBJ2-3,CASSPGPGTSGSTDTQYF
TRBV7-3,TRBJ2-1,CASSTSGLFNEQFF
TRBV29-1,TRBJ2-1,CRADRGQSEQFF
TRBV6-2/TRBV6-3,TRBJ1-5,CASSYDGRGQPQHF
TRBV9,TRBJ2-5,CASSVDSNLQETQYF
TRBV14,TRBJ2-2,CASSRYYNTGELFF
TRBV7-2,TRBJ1-6,CASSRGISNSPLHF
TRBV27,TRBJ1-6,CASSPPPENSPLHF
TRBV7-9,TRBJ2-7,CASSSGQGLARESYEQYF
TRBV27,TRBJ2-7,CASRISPLAGGRIYEQYF
TRBV4-1,TRBJ2-7,CASSHYQNSGYEQYF
TRBV9,TRBJ2-1,CASSVGTSGNWFTDEQFF
TRBV27,TRBJ2-7,CASSLVGLAGVHEQYF
TRBV7-9,TRBJ2-1,CASSLIGDTQASYNEQFF
TRBV4-3,TRBJ2-7,CASSQDLRTGLYEQYF
TRBV5-6,TRBJ1-2,CASSPGGSYGYTF
TRBV6-5,TRBJ2-2,CASSYLGLNTGELFF
TRBV19,TRBJ1-5,CASTKRTGYSNQPQHF
TRBV11-2,TRBJ2-3,CASSPPRFRADTQYF
TRBV28,TRBJ1-1,CASSLGGDMNTEAFF